The source of this TCR beta chain is a study of blood T cell repertoires in COVID-19. For the study at large: Specimens from acute and convalescent COVID-19 originated in the United States, Italy and Spain. Nucleic acid was either cDNA or gDNA, and it came from T cells, B-cell-depleted T cells, or PBMCs.

The CDR3 totals 19 residues. The data were produced by immunoSEQ multiplex PCR, yet TCRdb's version contains in-frame clones alone and is incomplete. The sample shows almost 100,000 clones, approximately 89% of them seen only once. Source material: peripheral blood. The genes are TRBV21-1 and TRBJ2-7; TRBD2 is the table's D call, not checked against the DNA. TRBV21-1 is termed a pseudogene. This clonotype originated in a man aged 50 to 60 with acute or convalescent COVID-19. The CDR3 loop reads CASSKGASGRARDAYEQYF. The CDR3 DNA follows: TGTGCCAGCAGCAAAGGGGCTAGCGGGAGAGCTAGGGATGCCTACGAGCAGTACTTC.